This note documents a single T cell receptor beta chain sequence. The target of this receptor is not known. Base quality data are lacking; no much larger clone is found one base away. The data originate from a study of blood T cell repertoires in COVID-19 (dated by TCRdb to about 2020). Study-wide context: Samples covering the acute and convalescent phases of COVID-19 were provided by collaborators in the United States, Italy and Spain. The prospective study material was composed of cDNA or gDNA derived from T cells, B-cell-depleted T cells, or PBMCs. Subjects who had been exposed to COVID-19, were actively infected with it, or had recovered from it provided the deeply sampled blood TCRbeta repertoires that made up the dataset. The repertoires were made available in a free public database intended to serve as a resource for research on the immune response to SARS-CoV-2. The samples were drawn from two sources: the first 160 participants of the ongoing ImmuneRACE study, and 1,200 or so subjects contributed by 6 global collaborators. Nearly every sample came with metadata listing a de-identified subject ID, COVID-19 status, age in years and sex. HLA class I and class II types, where available, came from metadata supplied by the sample provider rather than from assay-based typing.

The immunoSEQ Assay, a bias-controlled multiplex PCR, was used to amplify TCRbeta CDR3 regions from genomic DNA. The authors' analysis ran thus. Within the assay, amplification of reference gene primers was used to estimate how many nucleated cells each sample contained. To quantify the absolute abundance of each unique TCRbeta CDR3 rearrangement, sequence reads were collapsed and filtered. Productive Simpson clonality was computed per sample as the square root of Simpson's diversity index over productive rearrangements. TCRdb took over this immuneACCESS table, retaining in-frame rearrangements with V and J assigned. Such tables are incomplete; in checked studies, under half of the missing clones stem from an unresolved V gene, and the remainder is unexplained. D and trimming come from the DNA, and the V and J calls and clone size come from that table. This sample gives more than 200,000 clones in total; around 83% of them show up just once. The ten largest make up 8.9% of the sample.

Clipping removes 4 bases from V and 6 bases from J, with 8 as the unmatched junction base count. Looking up the germline V gene yields CDR1 MNHEY and CDR2 SVGEGT. The CDR3 covers 14 residues, taking in both the cysteine and the phenylalanine. CDR3 DNA is the only sequence kept; it has 42 bases, read in frame from the first base. What the work shows at the level of the full study, not this receptor alone: Clinical and demographic metadata were provided uncurated, with the amount varying by source and participant.

Collaborating institutions collected whole blood in K2EDTA tubes following their own protocols. For TCRbeta analysis, collaborators shipped samples as frozen whole blood, isolated PBMCs, or DNA extracted from either of those sample types. The chain was built from TRBV6-2 or TRBV6-3 and TRBJ2-7; TRBD1 agrees with 8 junctional bases. The receptor's source is a man at least 80 years old with acute or convalescent COVID-19. The source material was peripheral blood. The DNA is as follows: TGTGCCAGCAGTTGGACAGGGTTAGTCGGCGAGCAGTACTTC. Its protein reads: CASSWTGLVGEQYF.